The subject of this entry is one TCR beta chain. Antigen: not known. The CDR3 loop spans 18 amino acids. Trimming took off 0 bases at V and 2 bases at J, with 17 bases between the two ends. CDR1 is LNHDA and CDR2 is SQIVND in the germline V gene (reference sequence). The sample's time point: week 23, last vaccination. Topical imiquimod was applied with each vaccine dose, which held 300 ug of mutant IDH1 20-mer peptide. The data derive from a study of a mutant IDH1 vaccine in newly diagnosed glioma. Clones were read by immunoSEQ multiplex PCR, and TCRdb kept only the in-frame ones, dropping some. The repertoire holds about 65,000 clones, 70% to 90% seen once, with about 4% in the top ten.

The specimen comprised PBMCs, sampled from a glioma patient whose treatment included an IDH1 peptide vaccine. The clonotype was recovered from a man aged 30 to 45 with glioma. The chain carries TRBV19 and TRBJ1-5, with D tentatively TRBD1 (6 bases). CDR3 DNA: TGTGCCAGTAGTATAGATCGCGCAGGGGCCGCGGGCAATCAGCCCCAGCATTTT. Its translation is CASSIDRAGAAGNQPQHF.